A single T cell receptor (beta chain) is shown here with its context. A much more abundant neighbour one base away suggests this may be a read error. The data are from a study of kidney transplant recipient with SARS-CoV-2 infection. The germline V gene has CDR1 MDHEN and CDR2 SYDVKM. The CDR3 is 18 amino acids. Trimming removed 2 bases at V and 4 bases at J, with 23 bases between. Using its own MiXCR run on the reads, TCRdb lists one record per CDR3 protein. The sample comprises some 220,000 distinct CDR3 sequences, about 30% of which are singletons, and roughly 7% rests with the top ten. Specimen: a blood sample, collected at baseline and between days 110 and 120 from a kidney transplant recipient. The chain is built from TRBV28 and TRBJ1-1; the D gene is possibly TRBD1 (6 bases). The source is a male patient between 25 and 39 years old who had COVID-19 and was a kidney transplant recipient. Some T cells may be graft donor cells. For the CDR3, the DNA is TGTGCCAGCAGTTTAATATCCGGGACAAGGGCCGTGGGCACTGAAGCTTTCTTT. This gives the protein CASSLISGTRAVGTEAFF.